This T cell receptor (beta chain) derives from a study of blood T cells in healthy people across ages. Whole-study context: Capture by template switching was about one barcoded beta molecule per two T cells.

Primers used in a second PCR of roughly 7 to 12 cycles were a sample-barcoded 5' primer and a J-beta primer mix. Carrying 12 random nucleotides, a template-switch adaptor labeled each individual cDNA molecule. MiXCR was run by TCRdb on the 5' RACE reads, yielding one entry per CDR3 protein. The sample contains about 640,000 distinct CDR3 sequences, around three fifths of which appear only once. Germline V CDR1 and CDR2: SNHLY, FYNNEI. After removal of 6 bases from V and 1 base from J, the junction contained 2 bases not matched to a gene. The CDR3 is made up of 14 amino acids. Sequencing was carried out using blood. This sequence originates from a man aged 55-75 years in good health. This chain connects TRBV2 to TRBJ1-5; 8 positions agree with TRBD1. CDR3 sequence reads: CASRDRASNQPQHF. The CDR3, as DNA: TGTGCCAGCAGGGACAGGGCGAGCAATCAGCCCCAGCATTTT.